Listed below are T cell receptor beta chains from one sample, sequenced in a study of regulatory T cells in long-lasting Graves disease. MiXCR was run by TCRdb on the multiplex PCR reads, yielding one entry per CDR3 protein. The sample consists of some 430,000 distinct CDR3 sequences, 20% to 25% of them appearing once. This specimen was peripheral blood mononuclear cells (PBMCs), taken when the disease was refractory, from a patient treated with antithyroid drugs. These receptors were collected from a female donor with Graves disease. The CDR3 runs from the conserved cysteine through the conserved F or W. D genes are given only for firm matches. Size is stated for part of the rows, as once, few or many counts, or as a class when the clone is expanded.

V,D,J,size,CDR3,DNA
TRBV9,-,TRBJ2-5,few,CASSVGPGRFGETQYF,TGTGCCAGCAGCGTAGGTCCGGGGAGGTTTGGAGAGACCCAGTACTTC
TRBV18,-,TRBJ2-5,few,CASSPETSGETQYF,TGTGCCAGCTCACCCGAAACAAGCGGAGAGACCCAGTACTTC
TRBV28,-,TRBJ1-2,-,CASSTAGTGYTF,TGTGCCAGCAGTACCGCGGGGACTGGCTACACCTTC
TRBV28,TRBD2,TRBJ2-4,many,CASSSPRTSGVSKNIQYF,TGTGCCAGCAGTTCCCCCCGGACTAGCGGGGTCTCCAAAAACATTCAGTACTTC
TRBV28,-,TRBJ1-1,many,CASTNWGAEAFF,TGTGCCAGCACCAACTGGGGCGCTGAAGCTTTCTTT
TRBV7-9,-,TRBJ2-5,-,CASSLRQQGSGRETQYF,TGTGCCAGCAGCTTAAGACAGCAGGGGTCCGGGAGAGAGACCCAGTACTTC
TRBV15,TRBD2,TRBJ2-1,many,CATSIGTSDNEQFF,TGTGCCACCAGCATCGGGACTAGCGATAATGAGCAGTTCTTC
TRBV12-3/TRBV12-4,TRBD1,TRBJ1-2,many,CASTWTGSGYTF,TGTGCCAGCACCTGGACAGGGAGCGGCTACACCTTC
TRBV20-1,TRBD1,TRBJ1-5,-,CSARETGGNQPQHF,TGCAGTGCTAGGGAAACAGGGGGCAATCAGCCCCAGCATTTT
TRBV28,TRBD1,TRBJ1-3,many,CASSPPSGQVGNTIYF,TGTGCCAGCAGCCCCCCCTCGGGACAGGTTGGAAACACCATATATTTT
TRBV7-9,TRBD2,TRBJ2-1,-,CASSFRARDYIYNEQFF,TGTGCCAGCAGTTTTAGGGCCCGGGACTATATCTACAATGAGCAGTTCTTC
TRBV28,-,TRBJ2-7,many,CASRSADSSYEQYF,TGTGCCAGCAGGTCGGCGGACAGCTCGTACGAGCAGTACTTC
TRBV2,-,TRBJ1-4,many,CASKRRLTEKLFF,TGTGCCAGCAAAAGGAGGTTAACTGAAAAACTGTTTTTT
TRBV28,TRBD1,TRBJ1-4,many,CASSLGGGSREKLFF,TGTGCCAGCAGTTTGGGAGGGGGCAGCCGTGAGAAACTGTTTTTT
TRBV29-1,-,TRBJ1-1,-,CSVEFDGGGPEAFF,TGCAGCGTTGAGTTCGACGGGGGGGGGCCTGAAGCTTTCTTT